This TCR beta chain comes out of a study of CXCR3-negative and CXCR3-positive naive CD8 T cells. Notes on the study in general: Naive subsets were similarly diverse, while memory CD8+ repertoires were much less diverse. CXCR3-negative and CXCR3-positive naive cells shared comparable TRBV-TRBJ usage, but memory cells did not. Surface CD5 looked about the same in the naive subsets, so the authors worked out TCR strength from TRB CDR3 properties. TRB CDR3s of CXCR3-positive naive cells were more hydrophobic than those of CXCR3-negative naive cells.

5' RACE with UMI labels generated the TRB cDNA libraries. One entry per CDR3 protein, without DNA, is what TCRdb gives after re-calling the 5' RACE reads. The ten top clones account for approximately 0.4%, within a sample of 130,000 or so distinct CDR3 sequences. Naive cells were sorted as CD45RO-, CCR7+, CD27+ and CD95-. As regards this clonotype: Its cognate antigen is unknown.

This sequence originates from a human donor in good health. Some clones in this sample may be carry-over from other donors' samples. Material for sequencing was naive CXCR3+ CD8+ T cells from blood. The subset here: CD45RO-CCR7+CD27+CD95- naive CD8+ T cells expressing CXCR3 (TNR3+).

The CDR3: CASSDRGHLYNEQFF. The chain combines TRBV6-5 with TRBJ2-1. The CDR3 is 15 residues long. Germline assignment: CDR1 MNHEY and CDR2 SVGAGI.